This T cell receptor (beta chain) appears in the sequencing data of a study of T cells after yellow fever vaccination. Study overall: Where fractions had low cell numbers, libraries were prepared from them with the SMART-Seq v4 Ultra Low Input RNA kit.

Note on this clonotype: The antigen is undetermined.

TCRdb recomputed calls from the 5' RACE reads with MiXCR, one row per CDR3 protein. The repertoire holds about 210,000 distinct CDR3 sequences, with under 3.5% as singletons. Study-level points and caveats: Most clones from primary vaccination resurfaced after the booster (about 95% CD4, about 91% CD8). Abundant contaminating clonotypes from the bulk population could appear in FACS-sorted repertoires.

The TCR comes from a man aged 18 to 30 who received the YFV17D yellow fever vaccine. The sample in question was CD4+ T cells sorted from PBMCs, obtained 10 days after the yellow fever booster vaccination.

CDR3 nucleotide sequence: TGCGCCAGCAGCCGCGACTCCCGGGAGTATAATTCACCCCTCCACTTT. Its protein is CASSRDSREYNSPLHF. The V and J genes are TRBV5-1 and TRBJ1-6; D gene unclear. The CDR3 has 16 residues. Germline CDR1 SGHRS, CDR2 YFSETQ. Trimming left V 4 bases short and J 4 bases short, with 15 bases between. The whole variable domain, remainder taken from reference TRBV5-1 and TRBJ1-6, is KAGVTQTPRYLIKTRGQQVTLSCSPISGHRSVSWYQQTPGQGLQFLFEYFSETQRNKGNFPGRFSGRQFSNSRSEMNVSTLELGDSALYLCASSRDSREYNSPLHFGNGTRLTVT.